These 32 T cell receptor beta chains were sequenced from one sample in a study of molecular identifiers for immune sequencing clone quantification. TCRdb re-called the PCR reads with MiXCR, one entry per CDR3 protein. The sample shows 300,000 to 400,000 distinct CDR3 sequences, 24% of them seen only once. Sequenced input: naive CD8+ T cells from blood, with Jurkat cell RNA spiked in. Subset meaning: FACS-sorted CD8+CD4-CCR7+CD45RA+ naive T cells. All receptors derive from a human donor in good health. Some libraries in this study had Jurkat cell RNA spiked in.

The chain is built from TRBV30 and TRBJ2-1; 13 nucleotides line up with TRBD2. J was trimmed by 8 bases and V by 5 bases; bases with no gene match: 0. The CDR3 is made up of 12 amino acids. CDR1 is GTSNPN, CDR2 SVGIG, per germline (reference sequence). The CDR3 region is CAWGLAGDEQFF. The DNA of the CDR3 is TGTGCCTGGGGACTAGCGGGAGATGAGCAGTTCTTC.

This clonotype was counted many times. The genes are TRBV9 and TRBJ1-5; D unclear. The length of the CDR3 is 10 residues. From germline, CDR1 is SGDLS and CDR2 YYNGEE. The CDR3 loop reads CALQHQPQHF. CDR3 bases: TGTGCGCTACAGCATCAGCCCCAGCATTTT.

The CDR3 region is CSVALGGIQETQYF. The CDR3 DNA sequence: TGCAGCGTAGCCCTGGGGGGGATCCAAGAGACCCAGTACTTC. The gene calls are TRBV29-1 and TRBJ2-5; 7 bases are shared with TRBD2. This CDR3 comprises 14 residues. Germline lookup yields CDR1 SQVTM and CDR2 ANQGSEA. Trimming took 6 bases from V and 1 from J; bases not matched to a gene: 8.

Concerning this clonotype itself: A read error is possible here, since a much larger clone lies one base away. V usage is TRBV28 and J usage is TRBJ1-5; no definite D call. V was cut by 8 bases and J by 3 bases, with 8 bases left in between. The CDR3 covers 12 residues. Germline assignment: CDR1 MDHEN and CDR2 SYDVKM. The CDR3 here is CASDPNNQPQHF. CDR3 sequence (DNA): TGTGCCAGCGATCCTAACAATCAGCCCCAGCATTTT.

This clonotype was counted between two and nine times. This CDR3 reads CASSPMTDTQYF. CDR3 DNA sequence: TGTGCCAGTAGTCCCATGACAGATACGCAGTATTTT. This sequence joins TRBV19 and TRBJ2-3; D is unclear. V was clipped by 5 bases and J by 3 bases, with 6 bases between them. This CDR3 region has 12 residues. Germline assignment: CDR1 LNHDA and CDR2 SQIVND (reference sequence).

This clonotype turned up a few times. The chain couples TRBV15 to TRBJ1-1; the match to TRBD1 covers 10 bases. The germline CDR1 and CDR2 sequences are LNHNV and YYDKDF (reference sequence). The J segment lost 4 bases and the V segment lost 3 bases, leaving 8 bases of the junction unmatched. This CDR3 spans 16 amino acids. The CDR3 reads CATSRRDRGFPTEAFF. The CDR3 DNA is TGTGCCACCAGCAGGAGGGACAGGGGTTTCCCCACTGAAGCTTTCTTT. The full variable domain, completed using reference TRBV15 and TRBJ1-1, is DAMVIQNPRYQVTQFGKPVTLSCSQTLNHNVMYWYQQKSSQAPKLLFHYYDKDFNNEADTPDNFQSRRPNTSFCFLDIRSPGLGDTAMYLCATSRRDRGFPTEAFFGQGTRLTVV.

This clonotype occurred many times. The rearrangement links TRBV30 to TRBJ2-1; D remains ambiguous. CDR1 and CDR2 (germline): GTSNPN, SVGIG (reference sequence). Between the trimmed V and J ends, which lost 4 bases and 1 base, there was a span of 5 bases. There are 12 residues in the CDR3. This CDR3 reads CAWKASYNEQFF. The CDR3 region has the DNA TGTGCCTGGAAGGCTTCCTACAATGAGCAGTTCTTC.

This clonotype was detected many times. J is TRBJ1-2 and V is TRBV21-1. TRBV21-1 is an annotated pseudogene. The CDR3 extends over 13 amino acids. The CDR3 is CASSNLLTYGYTF. CDR3 coding DNA: TGTGCCAGCAGCAATTTACTGACCTATGGCTACACCTTC.

This rearrangement joins TRBV2 to TRBJ2-7, with D perhaps being TRBD1 or TRBD2 (6 bases each). Germline-derived CDR1 and CDR2 are SNHLY and FYNNEI. V was shortened by 6 bases and J by 3 bases, with 15 bases between the two germline ends. The CDR3 loop spans 14 amino acids. The CDR3: CASRQGGLDYEQYF. The CDR3 DNA sequence: TGTGCCAGCAGGCAAGGGGGGTTGGACTACGAGCAGTACTTC.

V usage is TRBV30 and J usage is TRBJ1-1; no clear D gene. This CDR3 spans 11 amino acids. From germline, CDR1 is GTSNPN and CDR2 SVGIG (reference sequence). Trimming cost V 4 bases and J 11 bases, with 14 bases left between them. The CDR3 spells CAWTTGSEAFF. Written as DNA, the CDR3 is TGTGCCTGGACTACCGGGAGCGAGGCTTTCTTT.

With regard to this clonotype: A much larger clone is a single base away; this may be a read error. CDR3 region: CASSRYKGWAGEAFF. CDR3 DNA sequence: TGTGCCAGCAGCCGTTACAAGGGATGGGCTGGTGAAGCTTTCTTT. This rearrangement joins TRBV14 to TRBJ1-1; no clear D. The V end was cut by 4 bases, the J end by 7 bases, with 19 bases between. The CDR3 is made up of 15 amino acids. CDR1 is SGHDN, CDR2 FVKESK, per germline.

This clonotype was seen just once. Compared with germline, one end of the junction differs, possibly owing to a read error. The J gene is TRBJ2-5, the V gene TRBV13; D possibly corresponds to TRBD1 (5 bases). Germline V gives CDR1 PRHDT, CDR2 FYEKMQ (reference sequence). This CDR3 contains 13 residues. DNA of the CDR3: TGTGCCAGCAGCCCACAGGACCAAGAGCCCCAGTACTTC. Protein product: CASSPQDQEPQYF.

This clonotype has just a few counts. The gene calls are TRBV30 and TRBJ1-1; D uncertain. CDR1 is GTSNPN and CDR2 is SVGIG in the germline V gene (reference sequence). The CDR3 consists of 14 residues. Trimming removed 0 bases from V and 4 bases from J, with 12 bases in between. The chain's CDR3 is CAWSVYIIPTEAFF. The DNA of the CDR3 is TGTGCCTGGAGTGTATACATCATCCCCACTGAAGCTTTCTTT.

This clonotype was counted at least ten times. V usage is TRBV20-1 and J usage is TRBJ1-1; possibly TRBD1 for D (5 bases). The ends were cut back, 5 bases at V and 0 bases at J, with 10 bases in the middle. Looked up from germline, CDR1 is DFQATT and CDR2 is SNEGSKA (reference sequence). The CDR3 length is 13 residues. The CDR3 spells CSAVREMNTEAFF. The CDR3 DNA reads TGCAGTGCTGTCAGGGAAATGAACACTGAAGCTTTCTTT.

This clonotype has ten or more counts. CDR3 sequence (DNA): TGCGCCAGCAGACCCCCGGGCACCCAAGAGACCCAGTACTTC. Its protein product is CASRPPGTQETQYF. V is TRBV4-3 and J is TRBJ2-5; D remains ambiguous. This CDR3 has 14 amino acids. The ends were cut back, 6 bases at V and 1 base at J, with 12 bases in the middle. CDR1 and CDR2 from the germline V gene are LGHNA and YSLEER.

V is TRBV19 and J is TRBJ2-7; 7 bases match TRBD2. This CDR3 contains 16 residues. From germline, CDR1 is LNHDA and CDR2 SQIVND (reference sequence). The junction had 18 bases not matched to a gene; V was cut back by 8 bases and J by 5 bases. The chain's CDR3 is CASATFSGRYGHEQYF. In nucleotides, the CDR3 is TGTGCCAGTGCTACATTCTCCGGGAGGTACGGCCACGAGCAGTACTTC.

This clonotype has ten or more counts. This sequence joins TRBV20-1 and TRBJ2-1, with 10 bases that match TRBD2. V shed 0 bases and J 8 bases; nucleotides not matched to a gene: 4. Germline V CDR1 and CDR2: DFQATT, SNEGSKA (reference sequence). This CDR3 is built from 14 residues. The CDR3 region has the DNA TGCAGTGCTAGAGAGGGACTAGCGACGCATGAGCAGTTCTTC. Its protein product is CSAREGLATHEQFF.

This clonotype came up many times. The rearrangement joins TRBV19 to TRBJ1-2; tentatively, D is TRBD1 (5 bases). V shed 3 bases and J shed 2 bases, with 22 bases lying between them. Germline V gene lookup returns CDR1 LNHDA and CDR2 SQIVND (reference sequence). CDR3 length: 18 amino acids. CDR3 sequence reads: CASSMGYGTAVGNYGYTF. In DNA form, the CDR3 reads TGTGCCAGTAGTATGGGATACGGGACGGCCGTTGGAAACTATGGCTACACCTTC.

Many counts were recorded for this clonotype. The rearrangement joins TRBV29-1 to TRBJ1-1; D not resolved. The CDR3 covers 14 residues. Germline V lookup: CDR1 SQVTM, CDR2 ANQGSEA. Trimming took off 3 bases at V and 4 bases at J, with 15 bases between the two ends. The CDR3 sequence is CSVDFPLDGTEAFF. In nucleotides, the CDR3 is TGCAGCGTTGACTTCCCGCTCGACGGCACTGAAGCTTTCTTT.

This clonotype was recorded many times. J is TRBJ1-1 and V is TRBV5-5, with D unclear. Per germline, CDR1 SGHKS and CDR2 YYEKEE (reference sequence). The CDR3 is 12 amino acids. The ends were cut back, 0 bases at V and 4 bases at J, with 4 bases in the middle. The CDR3 loop reads CASSLEVTEAFF. CDR3 in DNA: TGTGCCAGCAGCTTGGAAGTCACTGAAGCTTTCTTT.

This clonotype occurred many times. The gene calls are TRBV12-3 or TRBV12-4 and TRBJ2-3, with a weak D call TRBD2 (5 bases). This CDR3 is built from 14 residues. Trimming took off 8 bases at V and 2 bases at J, with 14 bases between the two ends. The CDR3 spells CASGYGGFTDTQYF. CDR3 nucleotides: TGTGCCAGCGGGTACGGCGGGTTCACAGATACGCAGTATTTT.

This clonotype was counted many times. CDR3 protein: CASKRGTDTQYF. The CDR3 DNA is TGTGCCAGCAAGCGGGGCACAGATACGCAGTATTTT. V usage is TRBV7-9 and J usage is TRBJ2-3, with D possibly being TRBD2 (6 bases). The CDR3 runs 12 residues. Germline-derived CDR1 and CDR2 are SEHNR and FQNEAQ (reference sequence). V lost 7 bases and J lost 1, with 6 bases in between.

In this sample, this clonotype turned up a few times. The chain links TRBV18 to TRBJ2-7; D tentatively reads TRBD1 or TRBD2 (6 bases each). This CDR3 comprises 15 residues. Germline V gene data show CDR1 as KGHSH and CDR2 as LQKENI. V was cut by 5 bases and J by 2 bases, with 16 bases left in between. CDR3 DNA sequence: TGTGCCAGCTCATCCCCCGGGGGCGAACCCTACGAGCAGTACTTC. It specifies CASSSPGGEPYEQYF.

This clonotype was observed many times. In DNA, the CDR3 is TGTGCCAGCAGCTTATCCCGGGACAGGGAGTCCTACAATGAGCAGTTCTTC. It encodes CASSLSRDRESYNEQFF. The chain has TRBV11-2 and TRBJ2-1, with TRBD1 matching 9 bases. Germline values: CDR1 SGHAT, CDR2 FQNNGV. Trimming removed 2 bases from V and 1 base from J; junction bases left unmatched: 6. The CDR3 runs 17 residues.

A note on this clonotype: The germline gene is not matched at one end of the junction; a read error may be the cause. This chain's CDR3 is CASSFGLYNEQVF. The CDR3 DNA is TGTGCCAGCAGCTTCGGACTTTACAATGAGCAGGTCTTC. The chain joins TRBV7-2 to TRBJ2-1; D may be TRBD2 (5 bases). This CDR3 region has 13 residues. Germline CDR1 SGHTA, CDR2 FQGNSA.

This clonotype was seen a few times. The chain joins TRBV11-2 to TRBJ2-3; 11 positions match TRBD2. Germline V gene data show CDR1 as SGHAT and CDR2 as FQNNGV. Trimming at V came to 4 bases and at J to 9 bases, leaving 9 bases not matched to a gene. The CDR3 runs 15 residues. The CDR3 reads CASSSIAGGPSTQYF. CDR3 nucleotide sequence: TGTGCCAGCAGCTCTATAGCGGGAGGGCCTTCGACGCAGTATTTT.

V is TRBV30 and J is TRBJ2-7; D perhaps matches TRBD2 (5 bases). The CDR3 is 12 amino acids. Trimming removed 0 bases from V and 7 bases from J, with 10 bases in between. CDR1 is GTSNPN, CDR2 SVGIG, per germline (reference sequence). The DNA for the CDR3 is TGTGCCTGGAGTGTACAATCGGGGGAGCAGTACTTC. Its protein is CAWSVQSGEQYF.

This clonotype was seen more than once but under ten times. This chain joins TRBV3-1 and TRBJ2-7, with 9 bases identical to TRBD2. The CDR3 runs 15 residues. Per germline, CDR1 LGHDT and CDR2 YNNKEL (reference sequence). The junction had 3 bases not matched to a gene; V was cut back by 0 bases and J by 3 bases. The CDR3 DNA follows: TGTGCCAGCAGCCAAGAGAGCGGGAGGAACTACGAGCAGTACTTC. Amino acids: CASSQESGRNYEQYF.

The V gene is TRBV20-1, the J gene TRBJ1-5, with 9 positions matching TRBD1. Germline V lookup: CDR1 DFQATT, CDR2 SNEGSKA (reference sequence). V lost 5 bases, J lost 2 bases, and 22 bases stayed unmatched. This CDR3 has 20 amino acids. The CDR3 here is CSAEGVPGQGRAWGNQPQHF. DNA of the CDR3: TGCAGTGCTGAGGGGGTCCCGGGACAGGGCCGCGCGTGGGGCAATCAGCCCCAGCATTTT.

Many counts were recorded for this clonotype. The chain employs TRBV7-9 and TRBJ1-5; no reliable D call. The CDR3 is 12 amino acids. Trimming took 8 bases from V and 4 from J, leaving 9 bases between them. Germline V lookup: CDR1 SEHNR, CDR2 FQNEAQ (reference sequence). CDR3 sequence: CASGRENQPQHF. The CDR3 coding sequence is TGTGCCAGCGGTAGGGAAAATCAGCCCCAGCATTTT.

The chain recombines TRBV19 with TRBJ2-2, with a tentative D call TRBD1 (5 bases). The CDR3 spans 15 residues. The V gene lost 3 bases and the J gene lost 3 bases, with 11 bases spanning the gap. The germline gives CDR1 LNHDA, CDR2 SQIVND (reference sequence). CDR3 sequence (DNA): TGTGCCAGTAGTATTTTGGCAGGGCACACCGGGGAGCTGTTTTTT. It translates to CASSILAGHTGELFF.

This clonotype was seen many times. This chain links TRBV7-6 with TRBJ2-7, with D hard to call. Germline V gene data show CDR1 as SGHVS and CDR2 as FNYEAQ. This CDR3 is built from 11 residues. Trimming removed 5 bases at V and 7 bases at J, with 9 bases between. The CDR3 reads CASSDAGEQYF. CDR3 in DNA: TGTGCCAGCAGCGACGCTGGGGAGCAGTACTTC.